The 2 T cell receptor beta chains given below trace back to one sample, sequenced in a study of CD8 T cells in Susac syndrome (dated by TCRdb to the late 2010s). Library creation used the immunoSEQ multiplex PCR assay. RNA was extracted with the RNeasy kit and about 0.5 to 1 ug was reverse transcribed using random hexamers. TCRdb handled the public reads itself, with Q25 trimming in fastp and clone calling in MiXCR, and kept productive beta chains. Rows with one shared CDR3 protein collapse into an entry with the most common genes and DNA. The sample yields 100,000 to 150,000 distinct CDR3 sequences; around 94% were counted once. The ten largest clones capture about 0.2% of the sample. Sequences were obtained from CD8+ T cells from PBMCs. The receptors come from a human donor with Susac syndrome.

This clonotype appeared once. This chain connects TRBV2 to TRBJ2-7; D not certain. CDR1 and CDR2 (germline): SNHLY, FYNNEI. This CDR3 is built from 15 residues. V shed 2 bases and J shed 5 bases, with 16 bases lying between them. DNA for the CDR3: TGTGCCAGCAGTGAACGTTGGGGTGAATTGCACGAGCAGTACTTC. Amino acid sequence: CASSERWGELHEQYF.

This chain links TRBV2 with TRBJ2-7; D remains unclear. V dropped 4 bases and J dropped 1 base, with 14 bases sitting between them. This CDR3 comprises 15 residues. Germline V gene data show CDR1 as SNHLY and CDR2 as FYNNEI. The CDR3 region has the DNA TGTGCCAGCAGTGTGGTTCCGAAGCCATCCTACGAGCAGTACTTC. As protein: CASSVVPKPSYEQYF.